The T cell receptor beta chain described here comes from a study of cytomegalovirus exposure and HLA in healthy donors. Looking at the study overall: In an early release, HLA-typed donors contributed 75 million to 85 million unique TCR sequences.

PCR primers comprised 60 Vbeta and 13 Jbeta primers. Some clones are missing from TCRdb's copy, which holds only in-frame ones; the method was immunoSEQ multiplex PCR. This sample has about 160,000 clones, with around 80% found just once. A note on this clone: Antigen unknown.

The germline V and J ends were trimmed by 7 bases and 2 bases, with 14 bases remaining between them. This CDR3 comprises 14 residues. Germline CDR1 MNHEY, CDR2 SVGAGI. Findings and caveats of the study: Other equally common chains were less clonally expanded than HLA-associated TCR beta chains, a later analysis showed.

This chain uses TRBV6-5 with TRBJ1-1; possible D gene TRBD1, 6 bases. The receptor's source is a male donor in good health and CMV-seronegative. The specimen was PBMCs. CDR3 in amino acids: CASNPRTVNTEAFF. DNA for the CDR3: TGTGCCAGCAACCCAAGGACAGTCAACACTGAAGCTTTCTTT.